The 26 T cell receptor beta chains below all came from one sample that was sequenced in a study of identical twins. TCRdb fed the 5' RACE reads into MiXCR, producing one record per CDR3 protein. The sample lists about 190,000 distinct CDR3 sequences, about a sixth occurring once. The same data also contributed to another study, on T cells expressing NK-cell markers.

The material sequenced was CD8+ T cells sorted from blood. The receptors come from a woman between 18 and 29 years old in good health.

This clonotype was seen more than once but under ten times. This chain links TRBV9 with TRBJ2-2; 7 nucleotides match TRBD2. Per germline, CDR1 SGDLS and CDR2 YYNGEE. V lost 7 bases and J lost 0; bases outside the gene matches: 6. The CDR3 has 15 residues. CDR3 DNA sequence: TGTGCCAGCTCATGGGCGGGAGCGAACACCGGGGAGCTGTTTTTT. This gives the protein CASSWAGANTGELFF.

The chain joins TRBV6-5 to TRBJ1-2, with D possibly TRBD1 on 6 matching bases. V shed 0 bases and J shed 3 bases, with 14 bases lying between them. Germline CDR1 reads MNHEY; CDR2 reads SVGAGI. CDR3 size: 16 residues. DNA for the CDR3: TGTGCCAGCAGTTACTCCGGGGGCGCCTTCGACTATGGCTACACCTTC. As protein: CASSYSGGAFDYGYTF.

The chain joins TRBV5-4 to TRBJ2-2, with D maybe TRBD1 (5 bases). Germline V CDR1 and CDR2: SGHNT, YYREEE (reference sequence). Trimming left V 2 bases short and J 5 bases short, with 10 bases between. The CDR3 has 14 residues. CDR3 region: CASSLTGSTGELFF. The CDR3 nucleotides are TGTGCCAGCAGCTTAACAGGAAGTACCGGGGAGCTGTTTTTT.

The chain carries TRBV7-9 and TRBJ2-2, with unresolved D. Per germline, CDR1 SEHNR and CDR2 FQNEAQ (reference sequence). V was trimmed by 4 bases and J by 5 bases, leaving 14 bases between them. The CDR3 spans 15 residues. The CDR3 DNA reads TGTGCCAGCAGCTCCAAGGTTGTTCGGACCGGGGAGCTGTTTTTT. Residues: CASSSKVVRTGELFF.

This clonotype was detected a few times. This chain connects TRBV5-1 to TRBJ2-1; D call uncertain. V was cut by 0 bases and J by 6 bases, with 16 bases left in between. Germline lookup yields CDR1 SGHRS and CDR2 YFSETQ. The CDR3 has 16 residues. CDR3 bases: TGCGCCAGCAGCTTGGAGTTCGGCCTAGTAACCAATGAGCAGTTCTTC. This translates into CASSLEFGLVTNEQFF. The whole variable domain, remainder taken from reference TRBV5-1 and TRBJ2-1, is KAGVTQTPRYLIKTRGQQVTLSCSPISGHRSVSWYQQTPGQGLQFLFEYFSETQRNKGNFPGRFSGRQFSNSRSEMNVSTLELGDSALYLCASSLEFGLVTNEQFFGPGTRLTVL.

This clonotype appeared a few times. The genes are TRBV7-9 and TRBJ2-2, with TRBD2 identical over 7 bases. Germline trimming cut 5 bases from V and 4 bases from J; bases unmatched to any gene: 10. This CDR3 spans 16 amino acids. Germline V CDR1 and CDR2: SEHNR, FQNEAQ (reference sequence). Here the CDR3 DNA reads TGTGCCAGCAGCGCCTACAAGACTAGCCCCACCGGGGAGCTGTTTTTT. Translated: CASSAYKTSPTGELFF.

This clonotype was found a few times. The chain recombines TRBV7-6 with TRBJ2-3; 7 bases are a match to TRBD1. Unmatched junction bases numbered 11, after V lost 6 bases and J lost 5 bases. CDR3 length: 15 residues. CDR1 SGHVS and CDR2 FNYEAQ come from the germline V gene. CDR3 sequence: CASSSNRGMLDTQYF. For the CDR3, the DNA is TGTGCCAGCAGTTCAAACAGGGGAATGCTAGATACGCAGTATTTT.

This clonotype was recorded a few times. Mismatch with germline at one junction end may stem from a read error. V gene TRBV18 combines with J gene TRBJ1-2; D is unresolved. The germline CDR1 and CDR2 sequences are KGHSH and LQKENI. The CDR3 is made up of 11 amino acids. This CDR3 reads CYQRSGYGYTF. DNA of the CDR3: TGCTACCAGAGGAGTGGGTATGGCTACACCTTC.

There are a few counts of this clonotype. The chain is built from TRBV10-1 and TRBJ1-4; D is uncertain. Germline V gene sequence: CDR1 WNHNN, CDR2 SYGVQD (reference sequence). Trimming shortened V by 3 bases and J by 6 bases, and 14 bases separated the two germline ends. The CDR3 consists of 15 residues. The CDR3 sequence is CASSDGGPEDEKLFF. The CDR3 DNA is TGCGCCAGCAGTGATGGCGGGCCAGAGGATGAAAAACTGTTTTTT.

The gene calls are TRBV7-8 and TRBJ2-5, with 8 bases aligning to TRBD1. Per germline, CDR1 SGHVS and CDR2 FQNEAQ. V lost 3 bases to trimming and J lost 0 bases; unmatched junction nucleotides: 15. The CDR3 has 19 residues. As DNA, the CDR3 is TGTGCCAGCAGCTTCCCGACAAGCCCGGGACAGGAGTACCAAGAGACCCAGTACTTC. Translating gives CASSFPTSPGQEYQETQYF.

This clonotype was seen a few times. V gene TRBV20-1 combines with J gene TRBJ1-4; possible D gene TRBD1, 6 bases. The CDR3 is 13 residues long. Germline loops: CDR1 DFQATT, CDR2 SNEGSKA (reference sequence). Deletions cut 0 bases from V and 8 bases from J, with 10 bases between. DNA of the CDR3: TGCAGTGCTAGAGATCGGGGGACAGAAAAACTGTTTTTT. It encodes CSARDRGTEKLFF.

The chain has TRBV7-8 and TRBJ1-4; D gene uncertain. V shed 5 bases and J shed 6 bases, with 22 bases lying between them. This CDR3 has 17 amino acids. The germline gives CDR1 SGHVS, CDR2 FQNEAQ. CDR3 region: CASSGRVWGPSHEKLFF. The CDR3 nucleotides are TGTGCCAGCAGCGGTCGGGTTTGGGGTCCGAGTCATGAAAAACTGTTTTTT.

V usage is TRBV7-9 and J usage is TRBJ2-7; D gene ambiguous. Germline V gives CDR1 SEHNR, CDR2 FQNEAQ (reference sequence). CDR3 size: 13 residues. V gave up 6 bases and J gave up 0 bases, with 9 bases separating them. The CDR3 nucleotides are TGTGCCAGCAGTCATCTTCCCTCCTACGAGCAGTACTTC. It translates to CASSHLPSYEQYF. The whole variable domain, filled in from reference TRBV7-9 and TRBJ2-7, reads DTGVSQNPRHKITKRGQNVTFRCDPISEHNRLYWYRQTLGQGPEFLTYFQNEAQLEKSRLLSDRFSAERPKGSFSTLEIQRTEQGDSAMYLCASSHLPSYEQYFGPGTRLTVT.

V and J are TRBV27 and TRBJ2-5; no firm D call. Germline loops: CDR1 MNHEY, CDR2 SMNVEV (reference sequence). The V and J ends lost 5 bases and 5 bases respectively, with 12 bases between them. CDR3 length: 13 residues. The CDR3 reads CASSAFSVETQYF. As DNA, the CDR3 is TGTGCCAGCAGTGCCTTTAGTGTCGAGACCCAGTACTTC.

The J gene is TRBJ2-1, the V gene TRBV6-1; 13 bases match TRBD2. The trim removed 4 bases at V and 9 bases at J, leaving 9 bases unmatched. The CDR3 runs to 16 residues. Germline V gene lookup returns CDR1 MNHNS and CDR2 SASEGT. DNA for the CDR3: TGTGCCAGCAGTGCTGAGTGGACTAGCGGGGGCCCTGAGCAGTTCTTC. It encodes CASSAEWTSGGPEQFF.

The CDR3 spells CASSLTGNEQYF. In DNA form, the CDR3 reads TGTGCCAGCAGCTTGACAGGGAACGAGCAGTACTTC. The rearrangement uses TRBV5-5 and TRBJ2-7; TRBD1 might be the D (6 bases). The V and J ends lost 1 base and 5 bases respectively, with 7 bases between them. The CDR3 is 12 amino acids. Germline CDR1 is SGHKS and CDR2 is YYEKEE (reference sequence).

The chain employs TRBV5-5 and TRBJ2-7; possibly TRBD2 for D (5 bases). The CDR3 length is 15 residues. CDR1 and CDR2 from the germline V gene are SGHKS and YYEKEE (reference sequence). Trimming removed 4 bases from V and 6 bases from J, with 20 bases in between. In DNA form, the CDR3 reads TGTGCCAGCAGCATGGGTACGGGGTGGTCTGTCGAGCAGTACTTC. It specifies CASSMGTGWSVEQYF.

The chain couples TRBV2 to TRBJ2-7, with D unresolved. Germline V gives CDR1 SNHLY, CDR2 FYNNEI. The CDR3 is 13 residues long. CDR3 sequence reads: CASQASINYEQYF. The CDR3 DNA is TGTGCATCCCAGGCGAGTATCAATTACGAGCAGTACTTC.

CDR3 loop: CASSRLTSMNTEAFF. The CDR3 nucleotides read TGTGCCAGCAGCCGACTGACAAGCATGAACACTGAAGCTTTCTTT. The chain uses TRBV6-1 and TRBJ1-1; D gene uncertain. Trimming shortened V by 6 bases and J by 0 bases, and 14 bases separated the two germline ends. The germline V gene encodes CDR1 MNHNS and CDR2 SASEGT. The CDR3 consists of 15 residues.

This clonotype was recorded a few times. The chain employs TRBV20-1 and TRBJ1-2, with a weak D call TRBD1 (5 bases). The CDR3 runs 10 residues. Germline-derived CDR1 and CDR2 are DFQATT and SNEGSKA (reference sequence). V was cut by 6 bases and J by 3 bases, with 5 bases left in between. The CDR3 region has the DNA TGCAGTGCGACAGACTATGGCTACACCTTC. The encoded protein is CSATDYGYTF.

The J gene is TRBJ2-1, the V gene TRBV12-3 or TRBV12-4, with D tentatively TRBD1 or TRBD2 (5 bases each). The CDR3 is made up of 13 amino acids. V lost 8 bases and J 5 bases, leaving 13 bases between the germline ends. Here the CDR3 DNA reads TGTGCCAGCCGGGACGAGCTTCACAATGAGCAGTTCTTC. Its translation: CASRDELHNEQFF.

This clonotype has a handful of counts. The CDR3 nucleotides are TGTGCCAGCAGCGGACCCCCGGGACTAGGTGTAAATGAGCAGTACTTC. As protein: CASSGPPGLGVNEQYF. The chain employs TRBV5-5 and TRBJ2-7; 8 bases agree with TRBD2. The CDR3 has 16 amino acids. The ends lost 4 bases at V and 7 bases at J; junction bases unmatched: 16. CDR1 SGHKS and CDR2 YYEKEE come from the germline V gene (reference sequence).

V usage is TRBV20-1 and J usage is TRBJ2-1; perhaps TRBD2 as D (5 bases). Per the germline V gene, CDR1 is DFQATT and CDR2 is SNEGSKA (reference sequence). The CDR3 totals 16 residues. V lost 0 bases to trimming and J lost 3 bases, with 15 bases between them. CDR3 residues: CSARDVRRAHYNEQFF. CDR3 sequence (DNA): TGCAGTGCTAGAGATGTCCGGCGGGCGCACTACAATGAGCAGTTCTTC.

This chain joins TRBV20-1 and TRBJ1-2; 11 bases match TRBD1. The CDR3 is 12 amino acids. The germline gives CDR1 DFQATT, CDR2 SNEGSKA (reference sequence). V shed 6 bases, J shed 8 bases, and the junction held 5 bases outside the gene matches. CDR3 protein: CSALDRGRGYTF. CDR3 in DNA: TGCAGTGCCTTGGACAGGGGGCGGGGCTACACCTTC.

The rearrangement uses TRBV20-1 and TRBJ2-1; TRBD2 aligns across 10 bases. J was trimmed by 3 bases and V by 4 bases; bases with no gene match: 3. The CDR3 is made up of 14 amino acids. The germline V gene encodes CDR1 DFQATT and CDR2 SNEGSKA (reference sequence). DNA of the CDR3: TGCAGTGCTACTAGCGGGGGAGACTACAATGAGCAGTTCTTC. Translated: CSATSGGDYNEQFF.

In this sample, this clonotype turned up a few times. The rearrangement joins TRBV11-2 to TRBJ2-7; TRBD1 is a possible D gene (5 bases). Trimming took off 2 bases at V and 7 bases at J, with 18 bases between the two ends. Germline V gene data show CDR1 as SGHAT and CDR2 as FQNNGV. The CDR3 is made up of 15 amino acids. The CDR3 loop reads CASSLLTGTLLEQYF. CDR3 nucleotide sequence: TGTGCCAGCAGCTTACTAACAGGTACCCTGCTGGAGCAGTACTTC. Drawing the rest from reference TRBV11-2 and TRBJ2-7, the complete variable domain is EAGVAQSPRYKIIEKRQSVAFWCNPISGHATLYWYQQILGQGPKLLIQFQNNGVVDDSQLPKDRFSAERLKGVDSTLKIQPAKLEDSAVYLCASSLLTGTLLEQYFGPGTRLTVT.